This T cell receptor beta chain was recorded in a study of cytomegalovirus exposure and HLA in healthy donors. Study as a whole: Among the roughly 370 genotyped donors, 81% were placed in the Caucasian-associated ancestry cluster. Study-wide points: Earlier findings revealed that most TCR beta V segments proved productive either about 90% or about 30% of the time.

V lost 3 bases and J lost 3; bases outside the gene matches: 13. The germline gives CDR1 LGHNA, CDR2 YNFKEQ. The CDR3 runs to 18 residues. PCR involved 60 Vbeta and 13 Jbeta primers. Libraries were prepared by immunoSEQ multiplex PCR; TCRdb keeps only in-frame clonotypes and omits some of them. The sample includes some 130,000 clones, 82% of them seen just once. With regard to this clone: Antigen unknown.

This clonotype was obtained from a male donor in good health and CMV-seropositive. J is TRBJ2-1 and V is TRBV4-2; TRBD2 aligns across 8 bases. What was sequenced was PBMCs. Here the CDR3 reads CASSHFYLASGLYNEQFF. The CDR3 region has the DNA TGTGCCAGCAGCCACTTCTATTTAGCTAGCGGGCTCTACAATGAGCAGTTCTTC.